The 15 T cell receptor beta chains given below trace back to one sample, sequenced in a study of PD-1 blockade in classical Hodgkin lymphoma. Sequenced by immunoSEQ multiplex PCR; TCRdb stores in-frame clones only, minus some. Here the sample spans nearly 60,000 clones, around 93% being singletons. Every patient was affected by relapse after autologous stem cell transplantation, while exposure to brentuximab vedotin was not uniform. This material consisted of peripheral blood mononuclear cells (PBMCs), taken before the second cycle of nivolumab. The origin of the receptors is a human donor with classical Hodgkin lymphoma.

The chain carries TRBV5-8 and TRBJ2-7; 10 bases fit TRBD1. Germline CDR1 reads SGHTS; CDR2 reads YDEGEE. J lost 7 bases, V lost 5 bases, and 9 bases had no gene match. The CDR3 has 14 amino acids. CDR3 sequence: CASRPRQGAGEQYF. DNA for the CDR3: TGTGCCAGCAGACCAAGACAGGGGGCGGGAGAGCAGTACTTC.

CDR3 amino acids: CASRGEQIDNSPLHF. CDR3 in DNA: TGTGCCAGTAGGGGGGAACAAATAGATAATTCACCCCTCCACTTT. The chain joins TRBV19 to TRBJ1-6; D perhaps matches TRBD1 (5 bases). Germline V gene sequence: CDR1 LNHDA, CDR2 SQIVND (reference sequence). V lost 6 bases and J 5 bases, leaving 14 bases between the germline ends. The CDR3 contains 15 residues.

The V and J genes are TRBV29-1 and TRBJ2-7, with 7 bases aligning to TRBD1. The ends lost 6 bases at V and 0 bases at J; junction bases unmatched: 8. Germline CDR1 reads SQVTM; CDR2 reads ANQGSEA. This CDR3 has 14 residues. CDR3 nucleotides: TGCAGCGTCGCTCGGACAGGTACCTCCTACGAGCAGTACTTC. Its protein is CSVARTGTSYEQYF.

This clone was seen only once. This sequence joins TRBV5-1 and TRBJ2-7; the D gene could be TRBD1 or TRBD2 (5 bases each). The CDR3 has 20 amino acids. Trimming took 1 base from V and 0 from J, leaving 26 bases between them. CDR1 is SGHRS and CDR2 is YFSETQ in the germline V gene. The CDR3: CASSLIGVGAGQIRSYEQYF. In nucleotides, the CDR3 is TGCGCCAGCAGCTTGATCGGCGTCGGGGCAGGCCAGATTCGCTCCTACGAGCAGTACTTC.

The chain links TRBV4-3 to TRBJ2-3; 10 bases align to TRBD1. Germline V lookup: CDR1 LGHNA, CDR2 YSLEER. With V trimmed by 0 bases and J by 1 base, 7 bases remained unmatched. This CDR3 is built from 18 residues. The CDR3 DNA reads TGCGCCAGCAGCCAAGATCCGACAGGGGGCACCGGCACAGATACGCAGTATTTT. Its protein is CASSQDPTGGTGTDTQYF.

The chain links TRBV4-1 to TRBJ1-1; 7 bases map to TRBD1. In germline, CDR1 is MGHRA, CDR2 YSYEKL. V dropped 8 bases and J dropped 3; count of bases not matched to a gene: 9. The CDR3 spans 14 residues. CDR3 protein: CASRWDRGYTEAFF. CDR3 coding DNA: TGCGCCAGCCGCTGGGACAGAGGTTACACTGAAGCTTTCTTT.

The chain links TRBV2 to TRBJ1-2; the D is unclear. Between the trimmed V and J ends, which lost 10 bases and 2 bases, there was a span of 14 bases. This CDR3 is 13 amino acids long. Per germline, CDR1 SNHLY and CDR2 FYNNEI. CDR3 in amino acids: CAIRLVGNYGYTF. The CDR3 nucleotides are TGTGCCATCCGGTTGGTCGGGAACTATGGCTACACCTTC.

As DNA, the CDR3 is TGTGCCAGCAGTTTAGGGAGGACAGTTTACGCAGATACGCAGTATTTT. Amino acid sequence: CASSLGRTVYADTQYF. The J gene is TRBJ2-3, the V gene TRBV28; D could derive from TRBD1 or TRBD2 (6 bases each). V dropped 2 bases and J dropped 4 bases, with 16 bases sitting between them. In germline, CDR1 is MDHEN, CDR2 SYDVKM. The CDR3 length is 16 residues.

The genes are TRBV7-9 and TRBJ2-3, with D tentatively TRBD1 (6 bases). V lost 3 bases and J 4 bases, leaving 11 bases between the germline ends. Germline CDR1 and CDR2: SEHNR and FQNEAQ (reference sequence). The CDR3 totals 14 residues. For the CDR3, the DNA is TGTGCCAGCAGCTTGTCAGGGGCGGCAGATACGCAGTATTTT. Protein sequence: CASSLSGAADTQYF.

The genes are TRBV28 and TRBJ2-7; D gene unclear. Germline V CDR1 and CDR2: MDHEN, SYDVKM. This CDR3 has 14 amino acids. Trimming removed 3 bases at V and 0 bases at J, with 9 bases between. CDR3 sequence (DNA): TGTGCCAGCAGTTTGGTTGGGTCCTCCTACGAGCAGTACTTC. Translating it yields CASSLVGSSYEQYF.

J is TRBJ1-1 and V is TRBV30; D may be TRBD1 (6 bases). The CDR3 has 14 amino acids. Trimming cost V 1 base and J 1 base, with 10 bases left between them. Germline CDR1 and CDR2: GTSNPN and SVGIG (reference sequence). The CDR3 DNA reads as TGTGCCTGGAGTGCGGCAGGGGCGAACACTGAAGCTTTCTTT. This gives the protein CAWSAAGANTEAFF. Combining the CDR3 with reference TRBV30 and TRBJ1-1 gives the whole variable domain SQTIHQWPATLVQPVGSPLSLECTVEGTSNPNLYWYRQAAGRGLQLLFYSVGIGQISSEVPQNLSASRPQDRQFILSSKKLLLSDSGFYLCAWSAAGANTEAFFGQGTRLTVV.

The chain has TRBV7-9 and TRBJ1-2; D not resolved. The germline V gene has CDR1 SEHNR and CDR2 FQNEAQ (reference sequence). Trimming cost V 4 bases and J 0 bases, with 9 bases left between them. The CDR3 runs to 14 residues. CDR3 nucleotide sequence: TGTGCCAGCAGCTCCGTGGAAGCTAACTATGGCTACACCTTC. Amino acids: CASSSVEANYGYTF. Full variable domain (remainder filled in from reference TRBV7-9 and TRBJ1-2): DTGVSQNPRHKITKRGQNVTFRCDPISEHNRLYWYRQTLGQGPEFLTYFQNEAQLEKSRLLSDRFSAERPKGSFSTLEIQRTEQGDSAMYLCASSSVEANYGYTFGSGTRLTVV.

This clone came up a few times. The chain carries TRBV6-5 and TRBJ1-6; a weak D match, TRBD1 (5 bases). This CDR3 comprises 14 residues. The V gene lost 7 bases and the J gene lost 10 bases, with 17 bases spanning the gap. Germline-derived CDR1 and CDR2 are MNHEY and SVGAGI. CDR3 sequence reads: CASNKEGFGSPLHF. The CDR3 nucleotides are TGTGCCAGCAATAAAGAGGGGTTTGGATCACCCCTCCACTTT.

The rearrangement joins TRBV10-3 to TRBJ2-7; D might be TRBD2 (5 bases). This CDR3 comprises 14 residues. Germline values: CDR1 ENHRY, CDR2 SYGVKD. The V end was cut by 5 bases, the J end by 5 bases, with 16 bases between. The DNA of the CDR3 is TGTGCCATCAGTCACCAGATGGGAGAGGACGAGCAGTACTTC. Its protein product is CAISHQMGEDEQYF.

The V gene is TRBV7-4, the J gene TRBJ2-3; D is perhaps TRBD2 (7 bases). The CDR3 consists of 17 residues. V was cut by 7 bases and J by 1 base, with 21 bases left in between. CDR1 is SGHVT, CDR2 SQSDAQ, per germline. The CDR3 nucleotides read TGTGCCAGCACCACTAGGGGGGGACTGGCGGGCACAGATACGCAGTATTTT. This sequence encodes CASTTRGGLAGTDTQYF. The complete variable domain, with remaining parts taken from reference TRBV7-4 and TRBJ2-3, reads GAGVSQSPRYKVAKRGRDVALRCDSISGHVTLYWYRQTLGQGSEVLTYSQSDAQRDKSGRPSGRFSAERPERSVSTLKIQRTEQGDSAVYLCASTTRGGLAGTDTQYFGPGTRLTVL.